The next 6 T cell receptor beta chains were all read from a single sample in a study of blood T cell repertoires in COVID-19 (TCRdb year 2020). Library creation used the immunoSEQ multiplex PCR assay. TCRdb took over this immuneACCESS table, retaining in-frame rearrangements with V and J assigned. Such tables are incomplete; in checked studies, under half of the missing clones stem from an unresolved V gene, and the remainder is unexplained. Counted in this sample were 90,000 to 100,000 clones; more than 65% of them appeared once. Roughly 6.2% of the sample goes to the ten largest clones. Sequenced input: peripheral blood. Receptor source: a man aged 55 to 70 with acute or convalescent COVID-19.

The chain carries TRBV7-8 and TRBJ2-7; D possibly corresponds to TRBD2 (5 bases). Germline V CDR1 and CDR2: SGHVS, FQNEAQ. Trimming removed 1 base from V and 4 bases from J, with 8 bases in between. CDR3 length equals 13 residues. The chain's CDR3 is CASSLETTYEQYF. For the CDR3, the DNA is TGTGCCAGCAGCTTAGAGACTACTTACGAGCAGTACTTC.

The V gene is TRBV3-1 (or the pseudogene TRBV3-2), the J gene TRBJ2-1, with D perhaps matching TRBD2 (7 bases). The CDR3 consists of 15 residues. Trimming removed 1 base from V and 2 bases from J, with 9 bases in between. Germline lookup yields CDR1 LGHDT and CDR2 YNNKEL (reference sequence). The CDR3 DNA is TGTGCCAGCAGCCAAGGGGGGGGCACCTACAATGAGCAGTTCTTC. Translating it yields CASSQGGGTYNEQFF.

This clone was seen a few times. The chain joins TRBV6-6 to TRBJ2-7; TRBD1 matches at 9 bases. With V trimmed by 6 bases and J by 2 bases, 5 bases remained unmatched. This CDR3 is built from 14 residues. Per germline, CDR1 MNHNY and CDR2 SVGAGI (reference sequence). CDR3 sequence reads: CASRPGDRAYEQYF. In DNA form, the CDR3 reads TGTGCCAGCAGACCCGGGGACAGGGCCTACGAGCAGTACTTC.

Worth noting for this clone: A junction boundary mismatches the germline segment, possibly from a read error. V usage is TRBV4-1 and J usage is TRBJ1-2, with TRBD1 matching 9 bases. CDR1 is MGHRA and CDR2 is YSYEKL in the germline V gene. The CDR3 is 15 residues long. CDR3 sequence (DNA): TGCGCCAGCAGCCAGGAACAGGGGGCAAACTATGGCTACACCTTT. Amino acid sequence: CASSQEQGANYGYTF.

This clone came up once. This chain links TRBV9 with TRBJ2-7, with D perhaps matching TRBD2 (6 bases). Germline V gene sequence: CDR1 SGDLS, CDR2 YYNGEE. V lost 0 bases and J 5 bases, leaving 12 bases between the germline ends. CDR3 length: 14 amino acids. The CDR3 nucleotides read TGTGCCAGCAGCGTAGACGGGGGTAGGGACGAGCAGTACTTC. Translation gives CASSVDGGRDEQYF.

This chain uses TRBV19 with TRBJ2-7; 7 bases map to TRBD2. CDR1 is LNHDA, CDR2 SQIVND, per germline (reference sequence). The V and J ends lost 5 bases and 1 base, in that order; junction bases with no gene match: 8. The CDR3 spans 15 residues. The CDR3 DNA reads as TGTGCCAGTAGTGGCGGGAGAGGGGCGTCCTACGAGCAGTACTTC. Residues: CASSGGRGASYEQYF.